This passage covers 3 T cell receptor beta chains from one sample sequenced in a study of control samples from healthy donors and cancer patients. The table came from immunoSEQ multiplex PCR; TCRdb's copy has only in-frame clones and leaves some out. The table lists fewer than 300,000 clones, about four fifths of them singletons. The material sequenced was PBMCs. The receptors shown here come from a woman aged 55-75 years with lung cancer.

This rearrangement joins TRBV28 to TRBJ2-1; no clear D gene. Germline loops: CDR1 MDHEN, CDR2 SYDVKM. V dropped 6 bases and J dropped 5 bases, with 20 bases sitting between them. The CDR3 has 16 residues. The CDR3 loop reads CASRSSGPFGDNEQFF. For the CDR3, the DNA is TGTGCCAGCAGGAGCTCCGGGCCCTTCGGCGACAATGAGCAGTTCTTC.

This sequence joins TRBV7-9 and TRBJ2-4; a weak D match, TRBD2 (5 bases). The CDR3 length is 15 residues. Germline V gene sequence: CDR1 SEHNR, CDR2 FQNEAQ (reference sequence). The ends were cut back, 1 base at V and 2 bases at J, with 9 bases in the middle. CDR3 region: CASSLDEGTKNIQYF. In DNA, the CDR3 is TGTGCCAGCAGCTTAGATGAGGGAACCAAAAACATTCAGTACTTC.

CDR3 DNA: TGTGCCAGTCGACAGGGCGTCTACACCTTC. This encodes CASRQGVYTF. The J gene is TRBJ1-2, the V gene TRBV6-6; 7 bases line up with TRBD1. The V segment lost 9 bases and the J segment 10 bases; nucleotides outside the gene matches: 5. This CDR3 has 10 residues. The germline V gene has CDR1 MNHNY and CDR2 SVGAGI (reference sequence).